What follows describes a single TCR beta chain. The data derive from a study of blood T cell repertoires in COVID-19. For the study at large: T cells, B-cell-depleted T cells, or PBMCs provided the cDNA or gDNA that served as material.

Cohort 3 recovery required two negative PCRs, clearance, or symptom resolution. Trimming took 7 bases from V and 1 from J; bases not matched to a gene: 6. From germline, CDR1 is SQVTM and CDR2 ANQGSEA. The CDR3 contains 13 residues. The repertoire was sequenced with immunoSEQ multiplex PCR; TCRdb's copy has only in-frame clones and lacks some. Of some 400,000 clones listed, about nine tenths are singletons. The V call is TRBV29-1, the J call TRBJ1-1; 7 positions match TRBD1. The receptor was derived from a woman in her 30s who had recovered from COVID-19. Specimen: PBMCs or T cells enriched from blood (not recorded which). The CDR3 DNA follows: TGCAGCGGACAACAGGGGTGGAACACTGAAGCTTTCTTT. This gives the protein CSGQQGWNTEAFF.